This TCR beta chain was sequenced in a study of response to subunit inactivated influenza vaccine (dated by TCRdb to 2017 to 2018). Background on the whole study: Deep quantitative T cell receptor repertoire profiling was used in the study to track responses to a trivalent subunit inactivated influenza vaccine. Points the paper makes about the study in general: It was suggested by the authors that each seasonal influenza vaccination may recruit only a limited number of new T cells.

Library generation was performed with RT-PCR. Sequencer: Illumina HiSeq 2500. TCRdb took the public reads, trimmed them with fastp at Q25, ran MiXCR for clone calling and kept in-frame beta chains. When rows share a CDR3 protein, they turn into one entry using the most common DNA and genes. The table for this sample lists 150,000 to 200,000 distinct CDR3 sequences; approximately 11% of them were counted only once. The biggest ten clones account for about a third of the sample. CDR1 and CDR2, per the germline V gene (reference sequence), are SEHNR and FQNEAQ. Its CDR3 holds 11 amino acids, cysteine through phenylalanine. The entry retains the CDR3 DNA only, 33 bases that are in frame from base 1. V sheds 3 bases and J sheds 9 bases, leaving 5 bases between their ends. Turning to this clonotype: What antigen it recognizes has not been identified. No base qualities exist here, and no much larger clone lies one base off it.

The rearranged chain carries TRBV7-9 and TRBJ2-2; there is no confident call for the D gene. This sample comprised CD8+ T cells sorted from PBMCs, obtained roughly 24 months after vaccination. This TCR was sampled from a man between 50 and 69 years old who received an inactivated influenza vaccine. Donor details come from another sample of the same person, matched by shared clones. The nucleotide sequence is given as TGTGCCAGCAGCTTTTCTCGGGAGCTGTTTTTT. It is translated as CASSFSRELFF. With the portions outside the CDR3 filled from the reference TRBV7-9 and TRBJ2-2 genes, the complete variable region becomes DTGVSQNPRHKITKRGQNVTFRCDPISEHNRLYWYRQTLGQGPEFLTYFQNEAQLEKSRLLSDRFSAERPKGSFSTLEIQRTEQGDSAMYLCASSFSRELFFGEGSRLTVL.